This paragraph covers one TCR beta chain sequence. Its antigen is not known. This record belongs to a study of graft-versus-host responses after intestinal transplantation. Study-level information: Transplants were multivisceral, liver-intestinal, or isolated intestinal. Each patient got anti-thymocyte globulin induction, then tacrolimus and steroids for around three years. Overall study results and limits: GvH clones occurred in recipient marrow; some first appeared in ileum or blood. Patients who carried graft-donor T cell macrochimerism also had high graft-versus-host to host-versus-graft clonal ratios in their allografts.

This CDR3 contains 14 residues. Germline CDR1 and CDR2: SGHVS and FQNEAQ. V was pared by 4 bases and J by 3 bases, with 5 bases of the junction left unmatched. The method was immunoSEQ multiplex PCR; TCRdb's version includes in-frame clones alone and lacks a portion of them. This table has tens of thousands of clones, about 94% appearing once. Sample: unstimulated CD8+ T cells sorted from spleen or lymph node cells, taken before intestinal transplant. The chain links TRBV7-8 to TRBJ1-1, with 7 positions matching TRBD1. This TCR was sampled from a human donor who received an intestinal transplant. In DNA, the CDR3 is TGTGCCAGCAGCTCATGGGACAGCGACACTGAAGCTTTCTTT. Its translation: CASSSWDSDTEAFF.